Following are 5 T cell receptor beta chains from one sample sequenced in a study of technical replicates of blood from a few donors. The assay was immunoSEQ multiplex PCR, and TCRdb's table has in-frame clones only and misses some. The sample yields about 59,000 clones, around 93% seen once. What was sequenced was PBMCs. The receptors here all came from a human donor in good health. Some clones in this sample may be carry-over from other donors' samples.

This sequence joins TRBV15 and TRBJ1-5, with a possible D match to TRBD1 (5 bases). CDR1 and CDR2 from the germline V gene are LNHNV and YYDKDF (reference sequence). The V end was cut by 4 bases, the J end by 5 bases, with 9 bases between. The CDR3 totals 13 residues. In DNA, the CDR3 is TGTGCCACCAGCACACAGGATGATCAGCCCCAGCATTTT. Residues: CATSTQDDQPQHF.

CDR3 in DNA: TGTGCTAGTGGTTGGAAAAAAGCGGGGGGAGATCAAGAGACCCAGTACTTC. It is translated as CASGWKKAGGDQETQYF. The chain carries TRBV12-5 and TRBJ2-5; 9 bases agree with TRBD2. V gave up 4 bases and J gave up 2 bases; unmatched junction bases: 11. Germline V gene data show CDR1 as LGHNT and CDR2 as FRNRAP. The CDR3 spans 17 residues.

V usage is TRBV7-2 and J usage is TRBJ1-4; maybe TRBD1 (5 bases). Germline V lookup: CDR1 SGHTA, CDR2 FQGNSA. The V gene lost 5 bases and the J gene lost 2 bases, with 18 bases spanning the gap. The CDR3 sequence is 17 residues long. This chain's CDR3 is CASSKNRAGQTNEKLFF. As DNA, the CDR3 is TGTGCCAGCAGCAAAAATAGGGCAGGGCAGACTAATGAAAAACTGTTTTTT.

The rearrangement links TRBV6-5 to TRBJ1-1; D call uncertain. Trimming removed 6 bases at V and 5 bases at J, with 13 bases between. The V gene's germline CDR1 is MNHEY and CDR2 SVGAGI. The CDR3 is 13 amino acids. The CDR3 protein is CASSPLKMTEAFF. The CDR3 DNA is TGTGCCAGCAGCCCACTTAAAATGACTGAAGCTTTCTTT.

This clone was seen a single time. The chain combines TRBV7-9 with TRBJ1-1; TRBD1 matches 9 bases. Germline CDR1 reads SEHNR; CDR2 reads FQNEAQ (reference sequence). The V segment lost 5 bases and the J segment 5 bases; nucleotides outside the gene matches: 6. CDR3 length equals 14 residues. CDR3 sequence (DNA): TGTGCCAGCAGCAAACAGGGGGCGGGGACTGAAGCTTTCTTT. This gives the protein CASSKQGAGTEAFF.